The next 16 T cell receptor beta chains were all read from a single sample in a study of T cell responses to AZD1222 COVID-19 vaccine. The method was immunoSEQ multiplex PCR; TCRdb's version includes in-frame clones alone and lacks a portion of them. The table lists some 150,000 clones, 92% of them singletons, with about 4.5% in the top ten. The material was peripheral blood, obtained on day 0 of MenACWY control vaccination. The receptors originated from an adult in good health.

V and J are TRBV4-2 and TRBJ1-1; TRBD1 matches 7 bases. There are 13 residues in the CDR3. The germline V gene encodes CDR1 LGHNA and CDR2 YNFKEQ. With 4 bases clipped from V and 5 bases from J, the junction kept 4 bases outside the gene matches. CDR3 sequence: CASSRDRETEAFF. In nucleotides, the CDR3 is TGTGCCAGCAGCCGAGACAGGGAGACTGAAGCTTTCTTT.

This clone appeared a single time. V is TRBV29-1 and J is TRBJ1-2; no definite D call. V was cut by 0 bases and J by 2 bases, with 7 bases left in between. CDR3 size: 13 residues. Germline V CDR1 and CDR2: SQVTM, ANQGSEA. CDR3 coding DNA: TGCAGCGTTGAAGATAAACTCAACTATGGCTACACCTTC. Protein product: CSVEDKLNYGYTF.

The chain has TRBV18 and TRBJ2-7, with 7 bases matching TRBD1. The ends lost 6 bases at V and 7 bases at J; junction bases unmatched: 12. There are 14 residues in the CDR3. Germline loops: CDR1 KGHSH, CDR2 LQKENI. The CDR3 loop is CASSATGRLGEQYF. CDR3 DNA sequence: TGTGCCAGCTCTGCGACAGGGCGGCTGGGGGAGCAGTACTTC.

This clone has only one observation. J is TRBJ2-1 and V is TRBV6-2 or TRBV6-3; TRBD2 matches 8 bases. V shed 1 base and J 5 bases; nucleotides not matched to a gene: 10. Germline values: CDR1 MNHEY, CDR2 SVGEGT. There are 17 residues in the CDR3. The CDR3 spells CASSYWTSSDPNNEQFF. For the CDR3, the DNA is TGTGCCAGCAGTTACTGGACTAGCTCGGATCCGAACAATGAGCAGTTCTTC.

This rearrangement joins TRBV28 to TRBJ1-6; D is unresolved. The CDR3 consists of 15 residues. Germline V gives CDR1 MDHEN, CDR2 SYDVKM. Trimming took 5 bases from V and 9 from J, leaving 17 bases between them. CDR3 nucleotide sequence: TGTGCCAGCAGTCCCGCCCTAGGTACAGCTTCACCCCTCCACTTT. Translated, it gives CASSPALGTASPLHF.

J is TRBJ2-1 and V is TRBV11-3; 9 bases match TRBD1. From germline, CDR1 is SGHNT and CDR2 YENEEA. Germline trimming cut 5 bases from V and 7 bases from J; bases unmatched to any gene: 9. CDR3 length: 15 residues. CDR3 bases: TGTGCCAGCAGCCCCCACAGGGGGCGAGTTAATGAGCAGTTCTTC. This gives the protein CASSPHRGRVNEQFF. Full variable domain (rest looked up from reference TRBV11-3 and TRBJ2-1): EAGVVQSPRYKIIEKKQPVAFWCNPISGHNTLYWYLQNLGQGPELLIRYENEEAVDDSQLPKDRFSAERLKGVDSTLKIQPAELGDSAVYLCASSPHRGRVNEQFFGPGTRLTVL.

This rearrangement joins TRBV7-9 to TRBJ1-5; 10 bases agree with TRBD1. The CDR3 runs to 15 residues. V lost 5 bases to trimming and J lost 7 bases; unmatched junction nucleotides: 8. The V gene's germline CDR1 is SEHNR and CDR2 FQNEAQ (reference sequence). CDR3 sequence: CASSGGTGEGQPQHF. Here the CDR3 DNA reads TGTGCCAGCAGCGGAGGGACAGGGGAGGGACAGCCCCAGCATTTT. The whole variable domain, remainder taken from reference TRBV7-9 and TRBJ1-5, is DTGVSQNPRHKITKRGQNVTFRCDPISEHNRLYWYRQTLGQGPEFLTYFQNEAQLEKSRLLSDRFSAERPKGSFSTLEIQRTEQGDSAMYLCASSGGTGEGQPQHFGDGTRLSIL.

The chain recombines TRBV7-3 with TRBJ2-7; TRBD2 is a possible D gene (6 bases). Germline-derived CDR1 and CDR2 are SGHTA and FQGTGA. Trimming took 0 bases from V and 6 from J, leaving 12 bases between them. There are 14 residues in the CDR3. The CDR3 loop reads CASSLTGGKGEQYF. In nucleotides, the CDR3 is TGTGCCAGCAGCTTAACGGGCGGGAAAGGCGAGCAGTACTTC.

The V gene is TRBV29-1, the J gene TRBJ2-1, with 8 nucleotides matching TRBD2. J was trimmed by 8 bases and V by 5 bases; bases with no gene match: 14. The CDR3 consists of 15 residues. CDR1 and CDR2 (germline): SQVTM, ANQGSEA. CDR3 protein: CSVLIGRALRDEQFF. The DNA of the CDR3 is TGCAGCGTTTTAATCGGGAGGGCCCTTAGGGATGAGCAGTTCTTC.

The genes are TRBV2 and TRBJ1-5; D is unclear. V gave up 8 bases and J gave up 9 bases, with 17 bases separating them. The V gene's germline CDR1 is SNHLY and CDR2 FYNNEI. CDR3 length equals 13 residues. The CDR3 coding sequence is TGTGCCAGCCGGCCGGCCGATGTTGGGCCCCAGCATTTT. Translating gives CASRPADVGPQHF.

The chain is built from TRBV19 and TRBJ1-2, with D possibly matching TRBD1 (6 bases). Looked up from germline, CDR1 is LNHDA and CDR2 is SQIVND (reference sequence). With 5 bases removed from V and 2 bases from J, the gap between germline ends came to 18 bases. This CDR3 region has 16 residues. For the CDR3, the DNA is TGTGCCAGTAGTTTCCTCGACAGGCAAAGCAACTATGGCTACACCTTC. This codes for CASSFLDRQSNYGYTF.

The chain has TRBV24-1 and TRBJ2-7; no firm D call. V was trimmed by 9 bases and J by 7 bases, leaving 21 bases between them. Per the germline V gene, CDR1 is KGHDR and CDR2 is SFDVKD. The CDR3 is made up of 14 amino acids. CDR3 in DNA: TGTGCCACCCAACCGCGGACCCTCCCCGCGGAGCAGTACTTC. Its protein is CATQPRTLPAEQYF.

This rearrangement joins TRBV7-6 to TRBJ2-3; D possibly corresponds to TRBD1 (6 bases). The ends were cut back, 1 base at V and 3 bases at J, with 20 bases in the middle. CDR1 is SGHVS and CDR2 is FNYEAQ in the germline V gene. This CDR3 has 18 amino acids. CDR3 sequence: CASSLVGRGLRGTDTQYF. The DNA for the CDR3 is TGTGCCAGCAGCTTAGTCGGCAGGGGCCTCCGTGGGACAGATACGCAGTATTTT.

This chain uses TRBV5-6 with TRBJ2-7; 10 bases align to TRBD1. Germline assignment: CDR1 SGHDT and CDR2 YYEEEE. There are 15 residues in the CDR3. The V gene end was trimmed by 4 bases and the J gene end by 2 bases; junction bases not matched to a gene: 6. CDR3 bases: TGTGCCAGCAGCAAAGGACAGGGGGGTACCTACGAGCAGTACTTC. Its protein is CASSKGQGGTYEQYF.

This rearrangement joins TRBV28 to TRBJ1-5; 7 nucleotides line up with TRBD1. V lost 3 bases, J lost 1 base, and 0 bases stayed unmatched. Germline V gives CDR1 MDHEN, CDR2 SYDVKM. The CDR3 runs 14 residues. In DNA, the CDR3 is TGTGCCAGCAGTTTGGGACAGAGCAATCAGCCCCAGCATTTT. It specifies CASSLGQSNQPQHF. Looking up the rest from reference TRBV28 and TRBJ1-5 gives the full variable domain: DVKVTQSSRYLVKRTGEKVFLECVQDMDHENMFWYRQDPGLGLRLIYFSYDVKMKEKGDIPEGYSVSREKKERFSLILESASTNQTSMYLCASSLGQSNQPQHFGDGTRLSIL.

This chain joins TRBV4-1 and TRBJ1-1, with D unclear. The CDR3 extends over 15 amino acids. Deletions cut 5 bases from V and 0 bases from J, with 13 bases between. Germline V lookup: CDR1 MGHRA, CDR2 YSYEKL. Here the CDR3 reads CASSFSRGMNTEAFF. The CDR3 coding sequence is TGCGCCAGCAGCTTCAGTAGAGGCATGAACACTGAAGCTTTCTTT.